The clone carrying this TCR beta chain was detected a few times. What it binds is not known. The sample originates from a study of blood T cells in healthy people across ages. Study-wide points: There was no known CMV status for donors, so expanded clonotype changes were possibly confounded. Naive T cell percentage and TCR beta diversity correlated strongly.

The germline gives CDR1 DFQATT, CDR2 SNEGSKA (reference sequence). There are 15 residues in the CDR3. V gave up 4 bases and J gave up 2 bases, with 15 bases separating them. Combining a sample-barcoded 5' primer with a J-beta primer mix, a second PCR ran for roughly 7 to 11 cycles. Carrying 12 random nucleotides, a template-switch adaptor labeled each individual cDNA molecule. TCRdb fed the 5' RACE reads into MiXCR, producing one record per CDR3 protein. The sample includes hundreds of thousands of distinct CDR3 sequences, under 25% seen only once; the top ten take more than 3%. Peripheral blood was drawn, about 9.1 milliliters per donor.

The sample was blood. The chain couples TRBV20-1 to TRBJ1-5; D not certain. The clonotype was recovered from a man between 65 and 80 years old in good health. The CDR3 DNA reads as TGCAGTGCTACATCCGGGCGATATGGCAATCAGCCCCAGCATTTT. It specifies CSATSGRYGNQPQHF.